This T cell receptor beta chain was identified during a study of T cell responses to AZD1222 COVID-19 vaccine. The CDR3 runs 15 residues. The V and J ends lost 1 base and 10 bases respectively, with 14 bases between them. In germline, CDR1 is KGHSH, CDR2 LQKENI. Measured with immunoSEQ multiplex PCR; TCRdb has only the in-frame clones, and not every one. This table has some 120,000 clones, about nine tenths appearing once. This receptor was taken from an adult in good health. Specimen: peripheral blood, collected on day 0 of AZD1222 vaccination. The chain has TRBV18 and TRBJ1-6, with D possibly being TRBD1 (6 bases). CDR3 amino acids: CASSPQQGQSSPLHF. The DNA for the CDR3 is TGTGCCAGCTCACCACAACAGGGCCAGTCCTCACCCCTCCACTTT.